These 26 T cell receptor beta chains originate from one sample sequenced in a study of human T cells and chemical hapten exposure. MiXCR, run by TCRdb on the RACE reads, gives a single entry per CDR3 protein. The sample has a few hundred thousand distinct CDR3 sequences, roughly 8% seen once. Time point defined: pre-sensitization, week 0. The treatment is: therapeutic diphenylcyclopropenone sensitization with weekly scalp DPC. This specimen consisted of whole blood, obtained in connection with sensitization to the hapten diphenylcyclopropenone (DPC). The receptors were sampled from a man between 18 and 29 years old with alopecia areata. Some clones in this sample may be carry-over from other donors' samples.

Many counts were recorded for this clonotype. The chain is built from TRBV28 and TRBJ1-1; 9 bases map to TRBD1. With V trimmed by 6 bases and J by 1 base, 6 bases remained unmatched. Germline V lookup: CDR1 MDHEN, CDR2 SYDVKM. This CDR3 is built from 15 residues. In nucleotides, the CDR3 is TGTGCCAGCAGGGGACAGGGACTGGGGAACACTGAAGCTTTCTTT. Translating it yields CASRGQGLGNTEAFF.

The chain joins TRBV21-1 to TRBJ1-1; the D segment call TRBD1 is taken from the table without a DNA check. TRBV21-1 is a documented pseudogene. CDR3 length: 14 residues. The CDR3 region has the DNA TGTGCCAGCAGCAAAGACAGGGGGAAGACTGAAGCTTTCTTT. Its protein is CASSKDRGKTEAFF.

This clonotype was seen a few times. This chain links TRBV7-6 with TRBJ1-4; TRBD1 agrees at 7 bases. Germline CDR1 and CDR2: SGHVS and FNYEAQ. V lost 4 bases and J lost 0; bases outside the gene matches: 5. The CDR3 runs 16 residues. The chain's CDR3 is CASSYRDSATNEKLFF. CDR3 nucleotides: TGTGCCAGCAGCTACCGGGACAGTGCAACTAATGAAAAACTGTTTTTT.

This clonotype has at least ten counts. The rearrangement uses TRBV29-1 and TRBJ1-2; the match to TRBD1 covers 9 bases. The CDR3 is 14 amino acids. V lost 1 base, J lost 4 bases, and 4 bases stayed unmatched. Germline V gene data show CDR1 as SQVTM and CDR2 as ANQGSEA. DNA of the CDR3: TGCAGCGTTGAAGGCACAGGGGGCGTCTATGGCTACACCTTC. It translates to CSVEGTGGVYGYTF.

This clonotype is labeled as medium-sized. The chain links TRBV29-1 to TRBJ2-3; possible D gene TRBD1, 5 bases. From germline, CDR1 is SQVTM and CDR2 ANQGSEA. This CDR3 is built from 14 residues. V lost 5 bases and J lost 4, with 16 bases in between. The CDR3 sequence is CSVCTGTTPDTQYF. DNA for the CDR3: TGCAGCGTTTGCACAGGAACTACCCCAGATACGCAGTATTTT.

This chain joins TRBV7-9 and TRBJ2-5; a possible D gene is TRBD2 (7 bases). CDR1 is SEHNR and CDR2 is FQNEAQ in the germline V gene (reference sequence). V was cut by 6 bases and J by 1 base, with 15 bases left in between. CDR3 length equals 15 residues. The CDR3 nucleotides read TGTGCCAGCAGAAGGGGGGGCCTACCCCAAGAGACCCAGTACTTC. It is translated as CASRRGGLPQETQYF.

This clonotype has only a few counts. CDR3 nucleotide sequence: TGTGCCAGCAGTTCGACAGTCGGCAATTCACCCCTCCACTTT. Protein sequence: CASSSTVGNSPLHF. The V call is TRBV12-3 or TRBV12-4, the J call TRBJ1-6; TRBD1 might be the D (5 bases). The CDR3 consists of 14 residues. V was trimmed by 4 bases and J by 7 bases, leaving 11 bases between them.

This clonotype has more than one count but fewer than ten. CDR3 in amino acids: CSARPGTSGGAGNEQFF. CDR3 bases: TGCAGTGCTCGTCCCGGGACTAGCGGGGGGGCCGGCAATGAGCAGTTCTTC. The genes are TRBV20-1 and TRBJ2-1; 16 bases map to TRBD2. This CDR3 comprises 17 residues. CDR1 and CDR2 (germline): DFQATT, SNEGSKA (reference sequence). J gave up 6 bases and V 5 bases, and 10 bases lay outside the gene matches.

This clonotype showed up just a few times. This chain joins TRBV4-3 and TRBJ2-3; D perhaps matches TRBD2 (5 bases). Germline V gene data show CDR1 as LGHNA and CDR2 as YSLEER. The V end lost 0 bases, the J end lost 4 bases, and 11 bases lay between the germline ends. The CDR3 is made up of 15 amino acids. The DNA for the CDR3 is TGCGCCAGCAGCCAAGATTTAACAGCGGCAGATACGCAGTATTTT. Translated: CASSQDLTAADTQYF.

The chain employs TRBV28 and TRBJ1-1; TRBD1 might be the D (5 bases). Germline CDR1 MDHEN, CDR2 SYDVKM. CDR3 size: 12 residues. V was cut by 11 bases and J by 5 bases, with 15 bases left in between. Here the CDR3 reads CAAWGGRTEAFF. The CDR3 nucleotides read TGTGCCGCCTGGGGGGGAAGAACTGAAGCTTTCTTT.

In this sample, this clonotype turned up many times. The chain recombines TRBV3-1 with TRBJ1-5; no clear D. Germline CDR1 is LGHDT and CDR2 is YNNKEL (reference sequence). This CDR3 spans 16 amino acids. Between the trimmed V and J ends, which lost 1 base and 2 bases, there was a span of 12 bases. The CDR3 reads CASSQGSGWRNQPQHF. CDR3 sequence (DNA): TGTGCCAGCAGCCAAGGGTCCGGTTGGCGCAATCAGCCCCAGCATTTT. The complete variable domain, with remaining parts taken from reference TRBV3-1 and TRBJ1-5, reads DTAVSQTPKYLVTQMGNDKSIKCEQNLGHDTMYWYKQDSKKFLKIMFSYNNKELIINETVPNRFSPKSPDKAHLNLHINSLELGDSAVYFCASSQGSGWRNQPQHFGDGTRLSIL.

This clonotype was seen just once. The chain couples TRBV5-1 to TRBJ2-1, with TRBD1 as a possible D gene (5 bases). There are 13 residues in the CDR3. V dropped 0 bases and J dropped 7 bases, with 8 bases sitting between them. CDR1 and CDR2 from the germline V gene are SGHRS and YFSETQ. The CDR3 protein is CASSLDRPNEQFF. CDR3 DNA: TGCGCCAGCAGCTTGGACAGGCCGAATGAGCAGTTCTTC. The full variable domain, its missing parts supplied by reference TRBV5-1 and TRBJ2-1, is KAGVTQTPRYLIKTRGQQVTLSCSPISGHRSVSWYQQTPGQGLQFLFEYFSETQRNKGNFPGRFSGRQFSNSRSEMNVSTLELGDSALYLCASSLDRPNEQFFGPGTRLTVL.

This clonotype was counted many times. As DNA, the CDR3 is TGTGCCAGCAGTTTAGGGAGTCGGGAGACCCAGTACTTC. It yields the protein CASSLGSRETQYF. The rearrangement links TRBV28 to TRBJ2-5, with TRBD2 as a possible D gene (5 bases). Trimming left V 2 bases short and J 5 bases short, with 9 bases between. Germline CDR1 reads MDHEN; CDR2 reads SYDVKM. The CDR3 covers 13 residues.

This clonotype was recorded a few times. The chain has TRBV6-2 or TRBV6-3 and TRBJ2-7; 9 bases align to TRBD1. The CDR3 totals 14 residues. Germline lookup yields CDR1 MNHEY and CDR2 SVGEGT. V dropped 7 bases and J dropped 6; count of bases not matched to a gene: 10. This chain's CDR3 is CASNHNRGLGEQYF. The CDR3, as DNA: TGTGCCAGCAACCACAACAGGGGGCTTGGCGAGCAGTACTTC.

This clonotype was observed a handful of times. This sequence joins TRBV24-1 and TRBJ2-2, with TRBD1 matching over 7 bases. J gave up 4 bases and V 7 bases, and 5 bases lay outside the gene matches. The CDR3 has 14 residues. Germline CDR1 KGHDR, CDR2 SFDVKD. The DNA of the CDR3 is TGTGCCACCAGGTCTCGGGACAGCACCGGGGAGCTGTTTTTT. Its protein product is CATRSRDSTGELFF.

This clonotype was picked up many times. The chain is built from TRBV29-1 and TRBJ2-6, with D uncertain. The germline V gene has CDR1 SQVTM and CDR2 ANQGSEA. V gave up 6 bases and J gave up 1 base, with 7 bases separating them. The CDR3 contains 13 residues. DNA for the CDR3: TGCAGCGTGCGGCAATCTGGGGCCAACGTCCTGACTTTC. It encodes CSVRQSGANVLTF.

This clonotype appeared a few times. The chain links TRBV7-6 to TRBJ2-7, with unresolved D. Trimming removed 0 bases from V and 2 bases from J, with 5 bases in between. The CDR3 has 13 residues. Germline lookup yields CDR1 SGHVS and CDR2 FNYEAQ. In nucleotides, the CDR3 is TGTGCCAGCAGCTTAGCGGCCACCTACGAGCAGTACTTC. Translated, it gives CASSLAATYEQYF.

This clonotype was seen a few times. V gene TRBV10-1 combines with J gene TRBJ1-5; the D is unclear. This CDR3 has 14 residues. V was trimmed by 0 bases and J by 9 bases, leaving 12 bases between them. In germline, CDR1 is WNHNN, CDR2 SYGVQD (reference sequence). CDR3 region: CASSESRAPWPQHF. The CDR3 region has the DNA TGCGCCAGCAGTGAGTCGAGGGCCCCCTGGCCCCAGCATTTT.

This clonotype was seen at least ten times. V usage is TRBV14 and J usage is TRBJ2-3; D may be TRBD1 or TRBD2 (5 bases each). CDR3 length: 12 residues. Germline CDR1 and CDR2: SGHDN and FVKESK. The V end lost 3 bases, the J end lost 4 bases, and 5 bases lay between the germline ends. The CDR3 loop is CASSQGADTQYF. CDR3 nucleotides: TGTGCCAGCAGCCAGGGGGCAGATACGCAGTATTTT. The full variable domain, completed using reference TRBV14 and TRBJ2-3, is EAGVTQFPSHSVIEKGQTVTLRCDPISGHDNLYWYRRVMGKEIKFLLHFVKESKQDESGMPNNRFLAERTGGTYSTLKVQPAELEDSGVYFCASSQGADTQYFGPGTRLTVL.

This sequence joins TRBV28 and TRBJ2-5, with D perhaps matching TRBD1 (5 bases). The CDR3 spans 13 residues. Trimming cost V 10 bases and J 5 bases, with 17 bases left between them. From germline, CDR1 is MDHEN and CDR2 SYDVKM. DNA of the CDR3: TGTGCCATCGAAACAGGTCTACGGGAGACCCAGTACTTC. This gives the protein CAIETGLRETQYF.

This chain joins TRBV24-1 and TRBJ1-1; D remains unclear. Trimming shortened V by 6 bases and J by 7 bases, and 14 bases separated the two germline ends. CDR1 and CDR2 from the germline V gene are KGHDR and SFDVKD. The CDR3 contains 13 residues. The CDR3 reads CATSSGDLHEAFF. Here the CDR3 DNA reads TGTGCCACCAGTTCGGGCGACCTTCATGAAGCTTTCTTT.

This clonotype was observed a handful of times. The V and J genes are TRBV3-1 and TRBJ1-1; 7 positions agree with TRBD1. Trimming took 5 bases from V and 1 from J; bases not matched to a gene: 13. This CDR3 contains 17 residues. Per the germline V gene, CDR1 is LGHDT and CDR2 is YNNKEL (reference sequence). The CDR3 DNA sequence: TGTGCCAGCAGCGCGAAGCGGAGGGGGCAATGGAACACTGAAGCTTTCTTT. As protein: CASSAKRRGQWNTEAFF. The full variable domain, its missing parts supplied by reference TRBV3-1 and TRBJ1-1, is DTAVSQTPKYLVTQMGNDKSIKCEQNLGHDTMYWYKQDSKKFLKIMFSYNNKELIINETVPNRFSPKSPDKAHLNLHINSLELGDSAVYFCASSAKRRGQWNTEAFFGQGTRLTVV.

A few counts support this clonotype. This chain connects TRBV24-1 to TRBJ2-1; D unresolved. The length of the CDR3 is 15 residues. Per the germline V gene, CDR1 is KGHDR and CDR2 is SFDVKD. V was shortened by 4 bases and J by 2 bases, with 11 bases between the two germline ends. CDR3 sequence reads: CATSDPVTAYNEQFF. In DNA form, the CDR3 reads TGTGCCACCAGTGACCCGGTCACAGCCTACAATGAGCAGTTCTTC.

This chain uses TRBV20-1 with TRBJ1-6; no reliable D call. Germline V gene sequence: CDR1 DFQATT, CDR2 SNEGSKA (reference sequence). V lost 2 bases and J lost 9, with 20 bases in between. CDR3 length: 16 amino acids. The CDR3 bases are TGCAGTGCTAGATCCGGAAGTATCCCGGACGGTTCACCCCTCCACTTT. Translation: CSARSGSIPDGSPLHF.

This chain links TRBV5-4 with TRBJ2-7; the match to TRBD2 covers 8 bases. With V trimmed by 3 bases and J by 3 bases, 8 bases remained unmatched. The CDR3 has 15 residues. The germline gives CDR1 SGHNT, CDR2 YYREEE (reference sequence). Here the CDR3 reads CASSSQGAGVYEQYF. Here the CDR3 DNA reads TGTGCCAGCAGCTCACAGGGAGCGGGAGTCTACGAGCAGTACTTC. Full variable domain (remainder filled in from reference TRBV5-4 and TRBJ2-7): ETGVTQSPTHLIKTRGQQVTLRCSSQSGHNTVSWYQQALGQGPQFIFQYYREEENGRGNFPPRFSGLQFPNYSSELNVNALELDDSALYLCASSSQGAGVYEQYFGPGTRLTVT.

This clonotype was detected a few times. The CDR3, as DNA: TGTGCCAGCAGCAAGGACAGGGCTACCTATAATTCACCCCTCCACTTT. This encodes CASSKDRATYNSPLHF. The chain combines TRBV12-3 or TRBV12-4 with TRBJ1-6; TRBD1 agrees at 8 bases. The ends lost 6 bases at V and 2 bases at J; junction bases unmatched: 6. The CDR3 runs 16 residues.